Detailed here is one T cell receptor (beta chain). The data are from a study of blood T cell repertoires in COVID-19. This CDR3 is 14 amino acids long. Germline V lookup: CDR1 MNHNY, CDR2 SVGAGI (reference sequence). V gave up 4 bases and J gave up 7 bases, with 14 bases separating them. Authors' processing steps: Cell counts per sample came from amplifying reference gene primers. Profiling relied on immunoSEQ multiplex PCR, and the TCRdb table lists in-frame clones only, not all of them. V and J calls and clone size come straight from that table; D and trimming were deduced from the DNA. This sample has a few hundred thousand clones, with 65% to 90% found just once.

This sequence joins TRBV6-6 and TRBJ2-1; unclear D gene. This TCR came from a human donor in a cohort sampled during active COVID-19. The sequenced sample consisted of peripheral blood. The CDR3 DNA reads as TGTGCCAGCAGTTCCGCCCGAGGCCTGAATGAGCAGTTCTTC. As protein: CASSSARGLNEQFF.